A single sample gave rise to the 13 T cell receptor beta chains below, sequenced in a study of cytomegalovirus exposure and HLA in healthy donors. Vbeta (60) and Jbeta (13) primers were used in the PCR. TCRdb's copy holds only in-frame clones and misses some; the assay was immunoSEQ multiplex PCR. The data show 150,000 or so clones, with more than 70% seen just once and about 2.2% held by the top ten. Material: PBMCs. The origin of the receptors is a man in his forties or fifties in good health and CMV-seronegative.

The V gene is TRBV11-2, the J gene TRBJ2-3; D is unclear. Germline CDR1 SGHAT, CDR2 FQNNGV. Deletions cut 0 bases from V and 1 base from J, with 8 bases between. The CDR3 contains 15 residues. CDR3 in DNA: TGTGCCAGCAGCTTAGAAAGCCACGGCACAGATACGCAGTATTTT. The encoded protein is CASSLESHGTDTQYF.

The CDR3 here is CACRGGGETQYF. CDR3 coding DNA: TGTGCCTGCAGGGGCGGTGGGGAGACCCAGTACTTC. The rearrangement uses TRBV30 and TRBJ2-5, with TRBD1 as a possible D gene (6 bases). CDR1 is GTSNPN, CDR2 SVGIG, per germline (reference sequence). V lost 6 bases and J lost 5, with 13 bases in between. The CDR3 is 12 amino acids.

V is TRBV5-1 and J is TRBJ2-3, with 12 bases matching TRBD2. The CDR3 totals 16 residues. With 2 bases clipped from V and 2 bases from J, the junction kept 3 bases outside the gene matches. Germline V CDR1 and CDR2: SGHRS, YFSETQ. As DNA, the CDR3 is TGCGCCAGCAGCTTTCGGACTAGCGGGACCACAGATACGCAGTATTTT. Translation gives CASSFRTSGTTDTQYF.

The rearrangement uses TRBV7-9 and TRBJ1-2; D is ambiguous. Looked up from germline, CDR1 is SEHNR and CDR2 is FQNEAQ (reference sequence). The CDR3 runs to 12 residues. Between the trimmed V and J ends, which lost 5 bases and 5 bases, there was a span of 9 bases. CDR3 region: CASSRGGYGYTF. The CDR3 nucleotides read TGTGCCAGCAGCCGGGGAGGTTATGGCTACACCTTC.

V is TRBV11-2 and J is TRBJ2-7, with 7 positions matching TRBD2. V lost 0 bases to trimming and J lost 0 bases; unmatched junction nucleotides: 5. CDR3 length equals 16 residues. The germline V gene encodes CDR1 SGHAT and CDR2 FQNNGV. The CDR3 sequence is CASSLDLGGDSYEQYF. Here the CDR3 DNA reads TGTGCCAGCAGCTTAGATCTGGGGGGGGACTCCTACGAGCAGTACTTC.

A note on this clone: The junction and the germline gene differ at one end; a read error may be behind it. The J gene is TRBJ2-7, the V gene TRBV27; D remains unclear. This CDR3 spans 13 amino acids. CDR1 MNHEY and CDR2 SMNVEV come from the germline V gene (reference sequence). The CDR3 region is CASSLEYSHEQYF. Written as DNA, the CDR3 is TGTGCCAGCAGTTTAGAGTACTCCCACGAGCAGTACTTC.

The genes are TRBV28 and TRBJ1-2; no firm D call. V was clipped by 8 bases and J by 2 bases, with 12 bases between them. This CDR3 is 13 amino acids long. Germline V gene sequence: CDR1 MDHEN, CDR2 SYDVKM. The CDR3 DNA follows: TGTGCCAGCTATGACACTTCGAACTATGGCTACACCTTC. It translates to CASYDTSNYGYTF.

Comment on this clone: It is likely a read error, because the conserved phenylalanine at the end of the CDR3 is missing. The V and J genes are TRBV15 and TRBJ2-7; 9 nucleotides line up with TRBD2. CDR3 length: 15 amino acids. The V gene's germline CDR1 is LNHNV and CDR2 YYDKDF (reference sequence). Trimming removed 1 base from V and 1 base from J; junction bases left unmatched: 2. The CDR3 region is CATSRGSGGSYEQYS. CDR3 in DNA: TGTGCCACCAGCAGAGGCAGCGGGGGGTCCTACGAGCAGTACTCC.

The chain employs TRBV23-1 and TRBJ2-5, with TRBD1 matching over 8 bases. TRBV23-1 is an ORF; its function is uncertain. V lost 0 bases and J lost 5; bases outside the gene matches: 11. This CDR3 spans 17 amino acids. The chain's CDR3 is CASSQSRHRGKEETQYF. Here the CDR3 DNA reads TGCGCCAGCAGTCAATCGAGGCACAGGGGGAAGGAGGAGACCCAGTACTTC.

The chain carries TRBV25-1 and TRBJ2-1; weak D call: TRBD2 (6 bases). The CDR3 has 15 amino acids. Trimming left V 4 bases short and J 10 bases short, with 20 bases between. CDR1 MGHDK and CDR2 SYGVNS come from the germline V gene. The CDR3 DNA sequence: TGTGCCAGCAGTGGGGGAGGTAATCTACAATGGGAGCAGTTCTTC. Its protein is CASSGGGNLQWEQFF.

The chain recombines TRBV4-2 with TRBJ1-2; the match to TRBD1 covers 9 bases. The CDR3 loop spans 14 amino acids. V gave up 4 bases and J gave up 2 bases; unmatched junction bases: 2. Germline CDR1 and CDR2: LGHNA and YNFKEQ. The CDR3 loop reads CASSPGQGNYGYTF. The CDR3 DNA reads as TGTGCCAGCAGCCCGGGACAGGGCAACTATGGCTACACCTTC.

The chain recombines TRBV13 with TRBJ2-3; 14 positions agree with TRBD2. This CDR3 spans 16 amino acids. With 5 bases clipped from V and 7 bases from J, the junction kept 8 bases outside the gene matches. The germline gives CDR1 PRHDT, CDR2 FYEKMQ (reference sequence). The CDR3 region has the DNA TGTGCCAGCAGCACGCGACTAGCGGGGGGGCCAAATACGCAGTATTTT. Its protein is CASSTRLAGGPNTQYF.

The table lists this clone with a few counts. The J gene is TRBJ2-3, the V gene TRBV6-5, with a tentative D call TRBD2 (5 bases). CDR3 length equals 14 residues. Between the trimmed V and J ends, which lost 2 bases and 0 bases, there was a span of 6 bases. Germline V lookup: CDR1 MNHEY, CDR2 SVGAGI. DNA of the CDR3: TGTGCCAGCAGTTACGGGAGCAGCACAGATACGCAGTATTTT. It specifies CASSYGSSTDTQYF.